The 12 T cell receptor beta chains below come from one sample, sequenced in a study of cytomegalovirus exposure and HLA in healthy donors. Here immunoSEQ multiplex PCR was the method, and the copy in TCRdb shows in-frame clones only, minus some. The sample includes roughly 90,000 clones, 85% of them seen just once. The sample comprised PBMCs. Source of these receptors: a man between 18 and 35 years old in good health and CMV-seropositive.

V is TRBV6-1 and J is TRBJ1-4, with D tentatively TRBD1 (6 bases). V was pared by 4 bases and J by 5 bases, with 14 bases between. Germline assignment: CDR1 MNHNS and CDR2 SASEGT. The CDR3 is 15 amino acids. Here the CDR3 DNA reads TGTGCCAGCAGTGCCTTCAGGGGTTACAATGAAAAACTGTTTTTT. It is translated as CASSAFRGYNEKLFF.

V is TRBV30 and J is TRBJ2-5; TRBD2 might be the D (7 bases). Germline CDR1 reads GTSNPN; CDR2 reads SVGIG (reference sequence). V was pared by 1 base and J by 4 bases, with 10 bases between. The CDR3 is made up of 13 amino acids. The CDR3 sequence is CAWSGGGGETQYF. CDR3 bases: TGTGCCTGGAGTGGGGGAGGGGGAGAGACCCAGTACTTC.

The gene calls are TRBV5-1 and TRBJ1-2, with D possibly being TRBD1 (5 bases). V lost 2 bases to trimming and J lost 2 bases, with 16 bases between them. Germline-derived CDR1 and CDR2 are SGHRS and YFSETQ. There are 16 residues in the CDR3. As DNA, the CDR3 is TGCGCCAGCAGCTTAGGGGCCCGGACACTCAACTATGGCTACACCTTC. Protein product: CASSLGARTLNYGYTF.

The CDR3: CASSLATGDATNEKLFF. In DNA, the CDR3 is TGTGCCAGCAGCTTAGCCACAGGAGATGCAACTAATGAAAAACTGTTTTTT. This rearrangement joins TRBV7-9 to TRBJ1-4, with a possible D match to TRBD1 (5 bases). Trimming shortened V by 0 bases and J by 0 bases, and 11 bases separated the two germline ends. This CDR3 has 17 amino acids. Germline lookup yields CDR1 SEHNR and CDR2 FQNEAQ (reference sequence).

The chain joins TRBV28 to TRBJ2-7, with no clear D. The CDR3 contains 15 residues. Between the trimmed V and J ends, which lost 5 bases and 0 bases, there was a span of 14 bases. Germline-derived CDR1 and CDR2 are MDHEN and SYDVKM. DNA of the CDR3: TGTGCCAGCAGTGGTCTGCCGCCGAGCTCCTACGAGCAGTACTTC. This encodes CASSGLPPSSYEQYF.

This chain's CDR3 is CASSIHRETNYGYTF. CDR3 DNA: TGTGCCAGCAGCATTCACAGGGAAACTAACTATGGCTACACCTTC. The chain combines TRBV7-9 with TRBJ1-2, with D perhaps TRBD1 (6 bases). Trimming removed 5 bases from V and 0 bases from J, with 13 bases in between. Germline CDR1 reads SEHNR; CDR2 reads FQNEAQ (reference sequence). The CDR3 totals 15 residues.

The genes are TRBV6-6 and TRBJ1-4; D is possibly TRBD1 (5 bases). The CDR3 has 14 amino acids. Germline-derived CDR1 and CDR2 are MNHNY and SVGAGI (reference sequence). V lost 4 bases and J lost 4, with 10 bases in between. This CDR3 is CASSSDRVNEKLFF. The CDR3 DNA sequence: TGTGCCAGCAGTTCTGACAGAGTTAATGAAAAACTGTTTTTT.

V usage is TRBV7-6 and J usage is TRBJ2-5, with D perhaps matching TRBD1 (6 bases). V lost 5 bases, J lost 7 bases, and 17 bases lay in between. This CDR3 has 14 residues. Germline V gene lookup returns CDR1 SGHVS and CDR2 FNYEAQ. This chain's CDR3 is CASSQGSGFRTQYF. In DNA, the CDR3 is TGTGCCAGCAGCCAGGGGTCCGGGTTTAGGACCCAGTACTTC.

The rearrangement uses TRBV7-6 and TRBJ2-3; TRBD2 aligns across 8 bases. The trim removed 2 bases at V and 11 bases at J, leaving 9 bases unmatched. Germline assignment: CDR1 SGHVS and CDR2 FNYEAQ. This CDR3 spans 14 amino acids. CDR3 region: CASSLNPDTSGQYF. The CDR3 DNA reads as TGTGCCAGCAGCTTAAATCCCGATACTAGCGGGCAGTATTTT.

V and J are TRBV12-5 and TRBJ2-7; 7 bases agree with TRBD1. V was pared by 1 base and J by 0 bases, with 9 bases of the junction left unmatched. The CDR3 is 17 amino acids. Germline V CDR1 and CDR2: LGHNT, FRNRAP. CDR3 in amino acids: CASGLATGTESSYEQYV. The DNA for the CDR3 is TGTGCTAGTGGTTTGGCAACCGGGACAGAGAGCTCCTACGAGCAGTACGTC.

The genes are TRBV7-8 and TRBJ1-1; D might be TRBD1 (5 bases). CDR1 and CDR2 (germline): SGHVS, FQNEAQ. Trimming shortened V by 2 bases and J by 7 bases, and 14 bases separated the two germline ends. The CDR3 totals 14 residues. For the CDR3, the DNA is TGTGCCAGCAGCTTAACTACAGGACCGTATGAAGCTTTCTTT. The encoded protein is CASSLTTGPYEAFF.

The J gene is TRBJ1-4, the V gene TRBV7-9; D is undetermined. The CDR3 length is 15 residues. V gave up 2 bases and J gave up 1 base, with 8 bases separating them. Germline CDR1 is SEHNR and CDR2 is FQNEAQ (reference sequence). The CDR3 DNA follows: TGTGCCAGCAGCTTAAGACTGGAAACTAATGAAAAACTGTTTTTT. Translated: CASSLRLETNEKLFF. The variable domain in full, with the rest retrieved from reference TRBV7-9 and TRBJ1-4, is DTGVSQNPRHKITKRGQNVTFRCDPISEHNRLYWYRQTLGQGPEFLTYFQNEAQLEKSRLLSDRFSAERPKGSFSTLEIQRTEQGDSAMYLCASSLRLETNEKLFFGSGTQLSVL.